The T cell receptor (beta chain) under discussion was sequenced for a study of T cells in localized non-small cell lung cancer. The CDR3 is 14 residues long. V gave up 5 bases and J gave up 8 bases, with 16 bases separating them. The germline CDR1 and CDR2 sequences are SGHNT and YENEEA. On this clone itself: The antigen is not known.

Assay: immunoSEQ multiplex PCR; the TCRdb copy retains only in-frame clones and omits some. The sample yields 2,500 to 3,500 clones, about a fifth seen once. Study-wide results and limits: Prolonged overall survival went with higher T cell density in the blood. The study found T cell clonality highest in uninvolved adjacent lung, above tumor.

The TCR originated in a male donor at least 60 years old with stage II squamous cell lung carcinoma. The chain carries TRBV11-3 and TRBJ2-1, with D maybe TRBD2 (6 bases). This sample comprised lung tumor tissue, obtained before any cancer treatment. The CDR3 spells CASSPGTSGHEQFF. The CDR3 DNA reads TGTGCCAGCAGCCCCGGGACTTCGGGGCATGAGCAGTTCTTC.